Below, one T cell receptor (beta chain) is given with its context. The table lists this clonotype with many counts. The antigen this receptor binds is unknown. Base quality data are lacking; no much larger clone is found one base away. The germline V gene (reference sequence) sets CDR1 to LGHDT and CDR2 to YNNKEL. V is shortened by 4 bases, J by 3 bases, and the region joining them spans 15 bases. CDR3 length: 15 amino acids, cysteine to phenylalanine. Only the CDR3 portion is preserved as DNA: 45 bases, with reading frame beginning at the first base. This entry comes from a study of CD8 T cells in ankylosing spondylitis (dated by TCRdb to 2015 to 2018). Regarding the complete study: The study profiled T cell receptor beta repertoires in healthy donors and ankylosing spondylitis patients to find disease-linked TCR variants. In total, the full study cohort was made up of some 100 healthy donors and about two dozen ankylosing spondylitis patients. Peripheral blood samples were taken, and synovial fluid was additionally collected from ankylosing spondylitis patients. Beyond this particular receptor, the publication reports: A CD8+ phenotype was shown by the disease-linked clones, which were found at relatively low frequencies in peripheral blood. The disease-linked clones were reported as significantly enriched in matched synovial fluid samples from ankylosing spondylitis patients. Blood from ankylosing spondylitis patients appeared to be characterized by a TCR beta motif made up of under ten highly homologous amino acid variants. Some motif variants were previously reported in synovial fluid and blood of reactive arthritis patients, suggesting common disease-initiation mechanisms.

The listed sequencing device is Illumina HiSeq 2500. Quantitative 5'-RACE with molecular barcodes was the method used to prepare the TCR beta libraries. The original pipeline was this. Disease-linked TCR variants were identified with a new computational method built on a probabilistic model of VDJ rearrangement. The public reads were quality trimmed at Q25 with fastp and then assembled into clones with MiXCR by TCRdb, keeping productive beta chains. Every entry covers one CDR3 protein and lists the most common genes and DNA from its rows. What appears here as the V and J calls and clone size reflects TCRdb's work, not the paper's. This sample holds a few hundred thousand distinct CDR3 sequences; about a sixth were observed only once. The ten largest clones capture over 1% of the sample.

This TCR came from a male donor with ankylosing spondylitis. The source material was blood, either unsorted or a sorted T cell fraction (not recorded which). The sequence is built from TRBV3-1 and TRBJ1-2; the D gene is perhaps TRBD1, on 5 matching bases. The CDR3: CASSPPVGADYGYTF. The DNA sequence is as follows: TGTGCCAGCAGCCCCCCCGTAGGGGCTGACTATGGCTACACCTTC. Full variable domain (CDR3 extended with the reference TRBV3-1 and TRBJ1-2 proteins): DTAVSQTPKYLVTQMGNDKSIKCEQNLGHDTMYWYKQDSKKFLKIMFSYNNKELIINETVPNRFSPKSPDKAHLNLHINSLELGDSAVYFCASSPPVGADYGYTFGSGTRLTVV.